This T cell receptor beta chain appears in the sequencing data of a study of multiple sclerosis patients with progressive multifocal leukoencephalopathy (dated by TCRdb to the late 2010s). Regarding the complete study: Peripheral T and B cells were examined in MS patients who went on to develop PML (4 under natalizumab, 1 after alemtuzumab) as well as in treated patients who did not. From before therapy, through 6 and 12 months, up to PML onset, two natalizumab-treated patients who later developed PML were tracked longitudinally. The study was designed to detect JC virus-specific or public T-cell expansions arising at the time of PML onset. Study-wide conclusions, independent of this receptor: Less diverse TRB repertoires in most PML patients were suggested by lower normalized Shannon entropy, whereas values near 1 were observed in the natalizumab-treated controls. When PML developed, neither common TRBV or TRBJ gene usage nor preferential TRBV-TRBJ pairings were detected. Although TRB clones above 0.5% frequency turned up only in PML patients, the clones expanded at PML onset were already present before and during natalizumab therapy. Because the cohort was small and descriptive, it remained unclear whether the findings reflect JC virus infection or general immunocompromise. Analysis was limited to peripheral blood, even though cerebrospinal fluid or brain lymphocytes might be more informative for natalizumab-associated PML.

Amplification of TRB CDR3 regions from genomic DNA was performed at survey-level depth using the immunoSEQ two-step multiplex PCR. Synthetic inline TR CDR3 controls covering all V-J pairings were spiked into each PCR to estimate template counts and remove amplification bias. Reads went through processing to reduce amplification and sequencing bias, and quantification was done against synthetic TR CDR3 analogs. In the paper's pipeline: Raw data were processed in ImmunoSEQ Analyzer, with out-of-frame sequences and CDR3s containing stop codons removed, and gene names were assigned according to IMGT nomenclature. Normalized Shannon entropy, defined as 1 minus Pielou's evenness, was used to summarize repertoire diversity. Two TRB sequences were counted as identical only if the two sequences had the same V gene, J gene and CDR3. Public PML clonotypes were CDR3s shared by two or more PML-onset samples but absent earlier, in controls, and in public databases. Position-by-position CDR3 amino acid composition was analyzed in Skylign with the observed count method. Here the immuneACCESS table is served through TCRdb, limited to in-frame sequences with V and J called. Missing clones are a known gap in these copies; in checked studies unresolved V genes cover under half, and the rest lacks a known reason. V and J calls and clone size are given by that table; D and trimming were obtained from the DNA. The sample profile shows tens of thousands of clones; more than 80% of them were found once. 9.5% to 15% of the sample is in the top ten clones.

The time point label, read with the paper, signifies: time of PML onset. Per the publication, the treatment or condition label means: on natalizumab therapy at sampling. Diagnosis of PML relied on clinical and MRI findings, with confirmation coming from detection of JC virus DNA in cerebrospinal fluid. In the natalizumab-treated patients, PML was found to develop after between 16 and 56 months of natalizumab therapy. All listed patients had previously received interferon beta, and all PML patients were female. Blood samples for T3 were taken at PML onset. Isolation of peripheral blood mononuclear cells was performed by Ficoll-Hypaque density gradient centrifugation. From cysteine to phenylalanine, the CDR3 is 13 amino acids long. The retained sequence is limited to the CDR3, 39 bases, with the frame set at the first base. CDR1 MDHEN and CDR2 SYDVKM were looked up in the germline V gene. Trimming removed 8 bases from V and 0 bases from J, leaving 7 bases between the germline ends.

With regard to this clone: The antigen it recognizes is unknown. The record has no base qualities; no much larger clone is one base away.

The clonotype comes from a woman in her twenties or thirties with progressive multifocal leukoencephalopathy. The specimen comprised PBMCs, sampled from a patient treated with natalizumab. The chain couples TRBV28 to TRBJ2-2, with no D gene named confidently. The bases are TGTGCCAGCGCCCGTTCGAACACCGGGGAGCTGTTTTTT. This gives the protein CASARSNTGELFF.